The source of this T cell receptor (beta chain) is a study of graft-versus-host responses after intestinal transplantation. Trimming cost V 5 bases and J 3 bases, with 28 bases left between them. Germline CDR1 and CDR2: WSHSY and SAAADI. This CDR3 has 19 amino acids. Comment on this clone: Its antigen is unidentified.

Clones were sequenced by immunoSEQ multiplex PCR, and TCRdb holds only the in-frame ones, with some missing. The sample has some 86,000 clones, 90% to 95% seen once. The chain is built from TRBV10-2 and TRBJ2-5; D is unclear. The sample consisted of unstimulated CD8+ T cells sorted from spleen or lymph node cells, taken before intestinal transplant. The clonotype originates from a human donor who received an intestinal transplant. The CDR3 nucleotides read TGCGCCAGCAGTTGGATCCTTGCGTCGGTTGGGAACTCGGAAGAGACCCAGTACTTC. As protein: CASSWILASVGNSEETQYF.